A single sample gave rise to the 15 T cell receptor beta chains below, sequenced in a study of graft-versus-host responses after intestinal transplantation. These receptors lack a known antigen. Produced via immunoSEQ multiplex PCR; TCRdb's table is partial and in-frame only. This sample has 60,000 to 65,000 clones, with more than 90% found just once. The input for sequencing was unstimulated CD8+ T cells sorted from spleen or lymph node cells, taken before transplant. The receptors come from a human donor who was the organ donor for an intestinal transplant.

This clone was detected once. The chain joins TRBV9 to TRBJ2-3; TRBD1 matches at 10 bases. Germline lookup yields CDR1 SGDLS and CDR2 YYNGEE. Trimming at V came to 4 bases and at J to 2 bases, leaving 7 bases not matched to a gene. This CDR3 has 16 amino acids. The CDR3, as DNA: TGTGCCAGCAGCCCCCGGGACAGGGGAGTCACAGATACGCAGTATTTT. It translates to CASSPRDRGVTDTQYF.

V and J are TRBV6-5 and TRBJ1-2; 8 positions match TRBD1. The J segment lost 8 bases and the V segment lost 0 bases, leaving 11 bases of the junction unmatched. CDR3 length equals 16 residues. Germline CDR1 MNHEY, CDR2 SVGAGI. The CDR3 DNA reads TGTGCCAGCAGTTACTCCAAGGAGACAGGGGAATGGGGCTACACCTTC. It yields the protein CASSYSKETGEWGYTF.

DNA for the CDR3: TGTGCCAGCAGCGAGACAGGGGGCGGGGAGCTGTTTTTT. Translated, it gives CASSETGGGELFF. The rearrangement links TRBV4-2 to TRBJ2-2, with TRBD1 matching 9 bases. The CDR3 is 13 amino acids. Germline values: CDR1 LGHNA, CDR2 YNFKEQ. Germline trimming cut 5 bases from V and 7 bases from J; bases unmatched to any gene: 2.

The rearrangement uses TRBV19 and TRBJ2-5, with D possibly matching TRBD1 (6 bases). Trimming stripped 6 bases from V and 5 bases from J, with 19 bases between. There are 15 residues in the CDR3. Per germline, CDR1 LNHDA and CDR2 SQIVND (reference sequence). The CDR3 protein is CASSRGAGLAETQYF. In nucleotides, the CDR3 is TGTGCCAGTAGCAGGGGCGCTGGGCTTGCGGAGACCCAGTACTTC.

The chain joins TRBV28 to TRBJ2-1; a weak D match, TRBD2 (6 bases). The CDR3 is 13 residues long. Trimming stripped 7 bases from V and 2 bases from J, with 9 bases between. Germline loops: CDR1 MDHEN, CDR2 SYDVKM. The CDR3 protein is CASTGGAYNEQFF. In DNA, the CDR3 is TGTGCCAGCACCGGGGGAGCCTACAATGAGCAGTTCTTC.

In its sample, this clone was seen once. The chain carries TRBV28 and TRBJ2-7; 8 bases match TRBD2. Trimming cost V 11 bases and J 7 bases; bases outside gene matches: 10. Germline CDR1 MDHEN, CDR2 SYDVKM. The CDR3 loop spans 12 amino acids. This CDR3 reads CACKRELREQYF. The CDR3 coding sequence is TGTGCCTGCAAGCGGGAGCTTCGGGAGCAGTACTTC. Drawing the rest from reference TRBV28 and TRBJ2-7, the complete variable domain is DVKVTQSSRYLVKRTGEKVFLECVQDMDHENMFWYRQDPGLGLRLIYFSYDVKMKEKGDIPEGYSVSREKKERFSLILESASTNQTSMYLCACKRELREQYFGPGTRLTVT.

This clone was picked up one time. The chain couples TRBV4-1 to TRBJ1-2; D may be TRBD1 (6 bases). The germline V and J ends were trimmed by 3 bases and 7 bases, with 15 bases remaining between them. Per germline, CDR1 MGHRA and CDR2 YSYEKL. This CDR3 is 14 amino acids long. The CDR3 loop reads CASSQGADGGGYTF. CDR3 nucleotide sequence: TGCGCCAGCAGCCAGGGGGCCGATGGAGGTGGCTACACCTTC.

CDR3 amino acids: CASSQEFTGIQAFF. The DNA of the CDR3 is TGCGCCAGCAGCCAAGAGTTTACAGGGATTCAAGCTTTCTTT. V gene TRBV4-3 combines with J gene TRBJ1-1; a possible D gene is TRBD1 (6 bases). V shed 0 bases and J shed 9 bases, with 14 bases lying between them. This CDR3 region has 14 residues. In germline, CDR1 is LGHNA, CDR2 YSLEER.

The chain uses TRBV9 and TRBJ1-4; D is possibly TRBD1 (5 bases). This CDR3 has 15 amino acids. V lost 0 bases, J lost 7 bases, and 13 bases lay in between. Germline V gives CDR1 SGDLS, CDR2 YYNGEE. This CDR3 is CASSVGQAGVEKLFF. DNA for the CDR3: TGTGCCAGCAGCGTAGGTCAGGCGGGGGTTGAAAAACTGTTTTTT.

CDR3 coding DNA: TGTGCCAGCAGCCAAACTTACAGGGGTCGGGCTTTCTTT. Its translation is CASSQTYRGRAFF. The genes are TRBV9 and TRBJ1-1; 7 bases line up with TRBD1. The CDR3 has 13 residues. The ends lost 4 bases at V and 11 bases at J; junction bases unmatched: 11. Germline V gives CDR1 SGDLS, CDR2 YYNGEE.

The chain carries TRBV9 and TRBJ2-1, with 8 nucleotides matching TRBD2. Per the germline V gene, CDR1 is SGDLS and CDR2 is YYNGEE. The CDR3 runs to 18 residues. V lost 1 base and J lost 2; bases outside the gene matches: 11. The CDR3 DNA follows: TGTGCCAGCAGCGTATTTTCGAGCGGGAGTGTTCCCTACAATGAGCAGTTCTTC. The encoded protein is CASSVFSSGSVPYNEQFF.

The rearrangement joins TRBV7-9 to TRBJ1-3; no reliable D call. Germline values: CDR1 SEHNR, CDR2 FQNEAQ (reference sequence). V was shortened by 5 bases and J by 6 bases, with 11 bases between the two germline ends. CDR3 size: 13 residues. CDR3 sequence: CASSPREENTIYF. In DNA, the CDR3 is TGTGCCAGCAGCCCTCGGGAGGAAAACACCATATATTTT.

Here the CDR3 DNA reads TGCGCCAGCAGCGTCTACCCTAGCGGAGAGTATTCCTACGAGCAGTACTTC. Translating gives CASSVYPSGEYSYEQYF. The V gene is TRBV5-1, the J gene TRBJ2-7, with 7 bases aligning to TRBD2. Germline V gene lookup returns CDR1 SGHRS and CDR2 YFSETQ. V dropped 4 bases and J dropped 1; count of bases not matched to a gene: 14. The CDR3 loop spans 17 amino acids.

The chain couples TRBV9 to TRBJ2-5; D is uncertain. In germline, CDR1 is SGDLS, CDR2 YYNGEE. This CDR3 spans 14 amino acids. V lost 0 bases and J 4 bases, leaving 10 bases between the germline ends. The CDR3 DNA is TGTGCCAGCAGCGTAGAGGCGGTCAGAGAGACCCAGTACTTC. Encoded protein: CASSVEAVRETQYF.

This chain joins TRBV27 and TRBJ1-1; 11 bases match TRBD1. CDR3 length equals 16 residues. V lost 6 bases to trimming and J lost 3 bases; unmatched junction nucleotides: 9. CDR1 and CDR2 from the germline V gene are MNHEY and SMNVEV (reference sequence). Written as DNA, the CDR3 is TGTGCCAGCAGCCCGGGCCGGGGACAGGGGGACACTGAAGCTTTCTTT. It yields the protein CASSPGRGQGDTEAFF.